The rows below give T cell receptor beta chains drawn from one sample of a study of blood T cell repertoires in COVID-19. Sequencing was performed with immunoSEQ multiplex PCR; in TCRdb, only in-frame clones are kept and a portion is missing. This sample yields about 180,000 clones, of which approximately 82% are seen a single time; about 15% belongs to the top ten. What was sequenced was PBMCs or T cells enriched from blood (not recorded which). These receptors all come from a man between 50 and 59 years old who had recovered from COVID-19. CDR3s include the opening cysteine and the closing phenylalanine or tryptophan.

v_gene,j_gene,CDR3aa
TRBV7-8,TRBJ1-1,CASSSLLNRNTEAFF
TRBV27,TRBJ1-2,CASSLASGQGGDDYGYTF
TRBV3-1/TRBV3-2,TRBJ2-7,CASSRQGGYEQYF
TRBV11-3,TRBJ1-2,CASHEGQGQRGYTF
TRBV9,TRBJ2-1,CASSGQTESSYNEQFF
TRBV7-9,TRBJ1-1,CASSPTTGTGANLNTEAFF
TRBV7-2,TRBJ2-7,CASNRIGGGAYEQYF
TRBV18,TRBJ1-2,CASSPGLRDGYTF
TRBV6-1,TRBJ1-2,CASSEEFGHRYGYTF
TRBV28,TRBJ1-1,CASVSRGTGVSNTEAFF
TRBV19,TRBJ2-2,CASSIGQGAGGELFF
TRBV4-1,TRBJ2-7,CASSAGRGHDEQYF
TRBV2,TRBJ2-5,CASSLGTAPETQYF
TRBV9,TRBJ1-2,CASSPEGTGHYGYTF
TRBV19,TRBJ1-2,CASRNVKGANYGYTF
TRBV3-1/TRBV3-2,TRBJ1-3,CASSRGTASDTIYF
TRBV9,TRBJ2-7,CASSVDRGEIYEQYF
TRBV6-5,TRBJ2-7,CASNPLLISYEQYF
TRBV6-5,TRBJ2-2,CASTPTGANTGELFF
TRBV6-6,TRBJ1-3,CASSYSSGTGNTIYF
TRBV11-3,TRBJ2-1,CASSLNYLYNEQFF
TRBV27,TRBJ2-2,CASKFPAGDTGELFF